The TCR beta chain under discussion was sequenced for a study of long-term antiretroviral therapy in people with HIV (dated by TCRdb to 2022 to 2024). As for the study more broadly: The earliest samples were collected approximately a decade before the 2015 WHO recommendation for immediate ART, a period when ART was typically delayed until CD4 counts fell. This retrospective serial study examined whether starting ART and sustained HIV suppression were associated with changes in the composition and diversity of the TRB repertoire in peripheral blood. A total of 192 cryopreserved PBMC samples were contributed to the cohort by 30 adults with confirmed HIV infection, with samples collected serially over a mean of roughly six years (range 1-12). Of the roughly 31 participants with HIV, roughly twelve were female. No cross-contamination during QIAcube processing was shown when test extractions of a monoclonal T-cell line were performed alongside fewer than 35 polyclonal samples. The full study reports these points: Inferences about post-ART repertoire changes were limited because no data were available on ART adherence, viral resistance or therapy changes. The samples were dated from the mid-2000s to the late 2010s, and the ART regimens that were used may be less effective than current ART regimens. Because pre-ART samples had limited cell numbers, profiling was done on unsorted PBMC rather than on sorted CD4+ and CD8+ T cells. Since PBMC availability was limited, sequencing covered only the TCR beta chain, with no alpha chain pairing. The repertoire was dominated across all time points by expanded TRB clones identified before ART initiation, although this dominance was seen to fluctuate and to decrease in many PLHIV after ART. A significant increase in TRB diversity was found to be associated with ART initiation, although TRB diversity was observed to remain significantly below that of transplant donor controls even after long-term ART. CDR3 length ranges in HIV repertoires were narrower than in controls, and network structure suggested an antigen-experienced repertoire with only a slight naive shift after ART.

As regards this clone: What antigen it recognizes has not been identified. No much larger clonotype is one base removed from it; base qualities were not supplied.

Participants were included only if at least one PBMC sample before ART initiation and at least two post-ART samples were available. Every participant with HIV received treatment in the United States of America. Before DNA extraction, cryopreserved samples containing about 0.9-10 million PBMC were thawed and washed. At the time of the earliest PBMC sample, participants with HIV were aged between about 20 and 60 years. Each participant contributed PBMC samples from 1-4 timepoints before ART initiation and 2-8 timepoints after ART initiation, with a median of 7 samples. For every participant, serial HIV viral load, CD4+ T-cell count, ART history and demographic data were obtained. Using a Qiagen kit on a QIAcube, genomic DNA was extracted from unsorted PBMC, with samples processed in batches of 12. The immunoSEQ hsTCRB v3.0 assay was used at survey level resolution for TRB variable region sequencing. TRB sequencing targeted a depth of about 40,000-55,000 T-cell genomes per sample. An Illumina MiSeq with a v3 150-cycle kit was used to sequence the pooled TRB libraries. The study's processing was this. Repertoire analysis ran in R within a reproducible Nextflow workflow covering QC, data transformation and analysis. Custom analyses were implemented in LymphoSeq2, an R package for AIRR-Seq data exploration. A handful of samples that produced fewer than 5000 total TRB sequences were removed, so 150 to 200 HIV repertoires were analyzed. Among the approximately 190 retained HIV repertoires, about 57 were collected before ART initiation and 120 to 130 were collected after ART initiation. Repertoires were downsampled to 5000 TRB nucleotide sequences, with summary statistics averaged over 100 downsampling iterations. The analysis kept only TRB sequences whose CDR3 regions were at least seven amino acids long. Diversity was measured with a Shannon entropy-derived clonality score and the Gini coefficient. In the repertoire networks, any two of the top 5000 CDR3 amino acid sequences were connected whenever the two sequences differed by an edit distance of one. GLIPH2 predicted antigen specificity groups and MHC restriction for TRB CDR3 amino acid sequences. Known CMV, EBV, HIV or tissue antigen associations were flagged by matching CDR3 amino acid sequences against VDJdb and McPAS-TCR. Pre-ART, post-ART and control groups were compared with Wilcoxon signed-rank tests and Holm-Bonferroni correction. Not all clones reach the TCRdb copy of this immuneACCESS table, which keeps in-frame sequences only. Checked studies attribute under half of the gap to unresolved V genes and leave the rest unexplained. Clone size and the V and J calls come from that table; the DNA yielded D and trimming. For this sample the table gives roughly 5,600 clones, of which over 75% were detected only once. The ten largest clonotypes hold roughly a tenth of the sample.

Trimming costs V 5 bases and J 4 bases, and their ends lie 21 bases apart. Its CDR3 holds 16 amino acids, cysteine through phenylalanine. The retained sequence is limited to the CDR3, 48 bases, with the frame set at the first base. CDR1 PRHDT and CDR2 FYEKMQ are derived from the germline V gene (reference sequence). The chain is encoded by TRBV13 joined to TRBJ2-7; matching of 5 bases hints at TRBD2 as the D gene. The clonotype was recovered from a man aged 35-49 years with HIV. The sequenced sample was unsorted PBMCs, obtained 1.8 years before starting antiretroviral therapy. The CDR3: CASSPPSVGLKYEQYF. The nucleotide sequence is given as TGTGCCAGCAGCCCCCCCTCGGTCGGACTTAAATACGAGCAGTACTTC. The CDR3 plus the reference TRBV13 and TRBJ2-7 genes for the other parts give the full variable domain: AAGVIQSPRHLIKEKRETATLKCYPIPRHDTVYWYQQGPGQDPQFLISFYEKMQSDKGSIPDRFSAQQFSDYHSELNMSSLELGDSALYFCASSPPSVGLKYEQYFGPGTRLTVT.